This TCR beta chain is from a study of blood T cell repertoires in COVID-19. Overall study: Both acute and convalescent COVID-19 samples were obtained from the United States, Italy and Spain. Sources were T cells, B-cell-depleted T cells, or PBMCs; the material itself was cDNA or gDNA.

The method was immunoSEQ multiplex PCR; TCRdb's version includes in-frame clones alone and lacks a portion of them. The sample contains fewer than 250,000 clones, around nine tenths of which appear only once. This clone has ten or more counts. Germline CDR1 DFQATT, CDR2 SNEGSKA (reference sequence). V was pared by 3 bases and J by 8 bases, with 10 bases between. CDR3 length equals 11 residues. The rearrangement links TRBV20-1 to TRBJ1-1; D gene unclear. Sequenced sample: peripheral blood. This receptor was identified in a man aged 55-75 years who had recovered from COVID-19. The CDR3 DNA is TGCAGTGCTAGTTTCGACTCCGAAGCTTTCTTT. Translation gives CSASFDSEAFF.